These 14 T cell receptor beta chains were all obtained from the same sample, sequenced in a study of shared clonotypes between healthy human individuals (dated by TCRdb to the early 2020s). Receptors were amplified or captured by the immunoSEQ multiplex PCR assay. In its TCRdb copy, this immuneACCESS table keeps in-frame sequences only and misses some clones. Where compared with another copy, unresolved V genes explain less than half of these, and the others have no known cause. The sample table lists hundreds of thousands of clones, 55% to 75% of them with a count of one. About 2% of the sample lies in the top ten. Sequencing input: memory CD4+ T cells sorted from blood. The sample's cell subset or site label, in plain terms: CD45RA-negative fraction. These receptors were obtained from a young woman in good health.

This clone was counted a few times. The chain joins TRBV7-2 to TRBJ2-2; no definite D call. The CDR3 is made up of 12 amino acids. The germline gives CDR1 SGHTA, CDR2 FQGNSA. V lost 5 bases and J 8 bases, leaving 9 bases between the germline ends. Written as DNA, the CDR3 is TGTGCCAGCAGCATCTACGGGGGGGAGCTGTTTTTT. Translating gives CASSIYGGELFF.

V and J are TRBV6-5 and TRBJ1-3; the D is unclear. Germline CDR1 and CDR2: MNHEY and SVGAGI. The ends were cut back, 2 bases at V and 0 bases at J, with 5 bases in the middle. CDR3 length equals 14 residues. The CDR3 is CASSYHSSGNTIYF. In DNA, the CDR3 is TGTGCCAGCAGTTACCACAGCTCTGGAAACACCATATATTTT.

This rearrangement joins TRBV30 to TRBJ2-2; D gene unclear. Trimming left V 2 bases short and J 2 bases short, with 6 bases between. This CDR3 has 13 residues. CDR1 and CDR2 (germline): GTSNPN, SVGIG (reference sequence). The CDR3 DNA sequence: TGTGCCTGGAGTCCCGGAAACACCGGGGAGCTGTTTTTT. It codes for CAWSPGNTGELFF.

This clone appeared a few times. V and J are TRBV5-1 and TRBJ2-7; 13 bases are a match to TRBD2. Germline CDR1 and CDR2: SGHRS and YFSETQ. V lost 4 bases and J lost 7; bases outside the gene matches: 8. The CDR3 consists of 15 residues. The CDR3 here is CASSPGTSGTGEQYF. CDR3 nucleotides: TGCGCCAGCAGCCCGGGGACTAGCGGGACGGGGGAGCAGTACTTC.

This rearrangement joins TRBV28 to TRBJ2-5, with 9 bases lining up with TRBD2. Germline CDR1 MDHEN, CDR2 SYDVKM. The J segment lost 2 bases and the V segment lost 3 bases, leaving 4 bases of the junction unmatched. The CDR3 spans 15 residues. CDR3 in amino acids: CASSFASGTQETQYF. The CDR3 nucleotides are TGTGCCAGCAGTTTCGCTAGCGGGACTCAAGAGACCCAGTACTTC.

The gene calls are TRBV19 and TRBJ2-1, with 13 bases identical to TRBD2. Germline-derived CDR1 and CDR2 are LNHDA and SQIVND (reference sequence). The CDR3 is made up of 14 amino acids. The J segment lost 10 bases and the V segment lost 5 bases, leaving 5 bases of the junction unmatched. Here the CDR3 DNA reads TGTGCCAGTAGTTGGACTAGCGGGAGCTCGGAGCAGTTCTTC. It translates to CASSWTSGSSEQFF.

In nucleotides, the CDR3 is TGTGCCAGCAGCCAGGGGGGCAGGACCATATACGAGCAGTACTTC. Translation: CASSQGGRTIYEQYF. The chain has TRBV5-4 and TRBJ2-7; possibly TRBD1 for D (7 bases). Trimming took 4 bases from V and 4 from J, leaving 18 bases between them. The CDR3 covers 15 residues. CDR1 is SGHNT and CDR2 is YYREEE in the germline V gene (reference sequence).

The genes are TRBV9 and TRBJ2-5; the D is unclear. CDR3 length: 15 amino acids. V was trimmed by 2 bases and J by 0 bases, leaving 11 bases between them. Per the germline V gene, CDR1 is SGDLS and CDR2 is YYNGEE. The CDR3 DNA sequence: TGTGCCAGCAGCGTCGGTCAAGGGTACCAAGAGACCCAGTACTTC. It is translated as CASSVGQGYQETQYF.

The V and J genes are TRBV5-4 and TRBJ2-3; 10 bases match TRBD2. The CDR3 runs to 17 residues. The V gene's germline CDR1 is SGHNT and CDR2 YYREEE (reference sequence). J was trimmed by 6 bases and V by 2 bases; bases with no gene match: 12. The CDR3 nucleotides are TGTGCCAGCAGCTTACTAGGAAGCGGGAGGGCCAAGGATACGCAGTATTTT. Residues: CASSLLGSGRAKDTQYF.

J is TRBJ2-3 and V is TRBV7-8, with 8 bases lining up with TRBD2. The germline V gene has CDR1 SGHVS and CDR2 FQNEAQ. The junction had 11 bases not matched to a gene; V was cut back by 1 base and J by 5 bases. This CDR3 has 17 amino acids. The DNA of the CDR3 is TGTGCCAGCAGCTTAGATGGGGTCGGGAGGGCTCGAGATACGCAGTATTTT. This sequence encodes CASSLDGVGRARDTQYF.

V gene TRBV6-1 combines with J gene TRBJ2-7; D is perhaps TRBD2 (5 bases). The CDR3 totals 11 residues. V lost 8 bases and J 6 bases, leaving 11 bases between the germline ends. CDR1 MNHNS and CDR2 SASEGT come from the germline V gene. The CDR3 protein is CASHRAGEQYF. DNA for the CDR3: TGTGCCAGCCATCGGGCGGGCGAGCAGTACTTC.

The chain employs TRBV19 and TRBJ1-2; D ambiguous. Germline loops: CDR1 LNHDA, CDR2 SQIVND (reference sequence). The CDR3 extends over 13 amino acids. Trimming removed 5 bases from V and 0 bases from J, with 7 bases in between. CDR3 in amino acids: CASSSQSNYGYTF. For the CDR3, the DNA is TGTGCCAGTAGTTCCCAATCTAACTATGGCTACACCTTC.

This clone was detected only a few times. The same CDR3 can be traced to other DNA sequences in this sample. V usage is TRBV9 and J usage is TRBJ2-6; D is unresolved. This CDR3 contains 14 residues. Trimming shortened V by 1 base and J by 2 bases, and 4 bases separated the two germline ends. Germline V CDR1 and CDR2: SGDLS, YYNGEE. The CDR3, as DNA: TGTGCCAGCAGCGTACTCGCTGGGGCCAACGTCCTGACTTTC. Translating gives CASSVLAGANVLTF.

This chain connects TRBV6-6 to TRBJ1-2; possible D gene TRBD1, 5 bases. This CDR3 contains 13 residues. Germline V gene lookup returns CDR1 MNHNY and CDR2 SVGAGI (reference sequence). V was pared by 5 bases and J by 5 bases, with 12 bases between. CDR3 coding DNA: TGTGCCAGCAGTGGTGACAGATCGTATGGCTACACCTTC. It encodes CASSGDRSYGYTF.